This T cell receptor (beta chain) derives from a study of cytomegalovirus exposure and HLA in healthy donors. Study-level points and caveats: An ancestry cluster, one associated with Asian ancestry, reportedly showed fewer N-insertions than the approximately 670-donor mean in a later analysis. According to the study, roughly 180 TCR beta chains were cytomegalovirus-associated. Presence/absence analyses took donor sequencing depth as roughly uniform.

Primers for the PCR totalled 60 Vbeta and 13 Jbeta. Data came from immunoSEQ multiplex PCR; TCRdb stores just in-frame clones and leaves some out. This sample yields approximately 100,000 clones, of which about 79% are seen a single time; 0.9% to 1.5% belongs to the top ten. A note on this clone: Its antigen remains unknown.

Sequenced: PBMCs. The source of this sequence is a woman aged 18-29 years in good health and CMV-seronegative.

The CDR3 loop reads CASSRKDRAYGYTF. CDR3 DNA sequence: TGTGCCAGCAGCCGAAAGGACAGAGCCTATGGCTACACCTTC. This chain links TRBV5-4 with TRBJ1-2; tentatively, D is TRBD1 (6 bases). The V end lost 4 bases, the J end lost 4 bases, and 14 bases lay between the germline ends. The CDR3 has 14 amino acids. CDR1 is SGHNT, CDR2 YYREEE, per germline (reference sequence). Together with reference TRBV5-4 and TRBJ1-2, the CDR3 gives the full variable domain: ETGVTQSPTHLIKTRGQQVTLRCSSQSGHNTVSWYQQALGQGPQFIFQYYREEENGRGNFPPRFSGLQFPNYSSELNVNALELDDSALYLCASSRKDRAYGYTFGSGTRLTVV.